Sequencing of this T cell receptor (beta chain) was carried out in a study of Ad26.COV2.S vaccination and SARS-CoV-2 variants. Study-level information: Intramuscularly, Ad26.COV2.S was given either once or twice, 56 days apart. The study, taken as a whole, reports: Recipients of either vaccine or placebo displayed similar breadth of non-spike TCRs.

Produced via immunoSEQ multiplex PCR; TCRdb's table is partial and in-frame only. The sample records about 440,000 clones, 90% being singletons. Concerning this clone itself: Antigen: not known.

Treatment defined: approximately 18 received Ad26.COV2.S at low or high dose, single or two shots; 5 received placebo; per-sample allocation not given. Sampling happened 63 days after the first vaccine or placebo injection. Vaccination used an Ad26 vector expressing Wuhan-strain SARS-CoV-2 spike. Deletions cut 3 bases from V and 2 bases from J, with 10 bases between. Germline CDR1 reads MDHEN; CDR2 reads SYDVKM. The CDR3 covers 14 residues. The input for sequencing was peripheral blood, taken in a trial of Ad26.COV2.S vaccine versus placebo. The genes are TRBV28 and TRBJ1-2; possible D gene TRBD1, 5 bases. The receptor was isolated from a person between 18 and 65 years old who received the Ad26.COV2.S COVID-19 vaccine or a placebo. As DNA, the CDR3 is TGTGCCAGCAGTTTCCCAGGGATGAACTATGGCTACACCTTC. Its protein product is CASSFPGMNYGYTF.